This TCR beta chain was profiled in a study of T cell clonality in common variable immunodeficiency (dated by TCRdb to 2014 to 2015). For sequencing input, CVID and control samples contributed equivalent amounts of genomic DNA. For every sample, a 60 bp segment covering the rearranged TCRbeta CDR3 region was amplified and then sequenced. The immunoSEQ assay, a bias-corrected multiplex PCR combined with high-throughput sequencing, was used to amplify TCRbeta. Per the original workflow: Each unique nucleotide sequence was treated as a clone and annotated with V, D and J genes, copy number and frequency. Sequences were labeled productive if in frame, and non-productive if out of frame or containing stop codons. Clonality was calculated from Shannon's entropy as previously described. The predicted amino acid sequences of productive clones were used to derive mean CDR3 Kyte-Doolittle hydropathy. Using the R hclust function, scaled V gene usage was clustered hierarchically with Manhattan distance and complete linkage. Sharing of clones by CDR3 amino acid sequence was evaluated through resampling of 12 repertoires per group over 100 rounds. Repertoires were searched for 60 to 80 published EBV-specific and around 240 published CMV-specific TCRbeta sequences. Two CVID samples yielding fewer than 10,000 sequences were excluded from analysis, leaving approximately 40 CVID repertoires. TCRdb provides this immuneACCESS table in a form limited to in-frame rearrangements. Some clones are lacking; in checked studies, under half of them reflect an unresolved V gene, and why the rest are absent is not known. The V and J calls and clone size were taken over from that table, and D and trimming were inferred from the DNA. The sample counts around 45,000 clones, each observed more than once. The leading ten clones occupy approximately 3% of the sample.

This clone was seen ten or more times. Its antigen remains unidentified. The CDR3 end falls 3 residues outside the read, so it is completed with the germline J gene. The trim is 7 bases for V and 9 bases for J, with a gap of 16 bases between the germline ends. Per the germline V gene, SNHLY is the CDR1 and FYNNEI is the CDR2. The CDR3 spans 14 residues, from the cysteine through the phenylalanine. The DNA has 33 bases, all within the CDR3, and is read from base 1. Most of the CVID patients and most of the healthy controls were of Caucasian heritage. Heparinized peripheral whole blood samples of about 4.5 to 8.5 ml were obtained from each donor. TCRbeta CDR3 repertoires were sequenced from genomic DNA of adults with common variable immune deficiency (CVID) and healthy adult controls. A total of some 22 healthy adult volunteers (approximately 12 female and around 10 male; age range roughly 20 to 66 years, mean age about 35) were included in the control group. Diluted blood was density-centrifuged over Hypaque 1077 or Ficoll-Paque to isolate peripheral blood mononuclear cells. Genomic DNA was obtained from unsorted mononuclear cells using either Qiagen column purification or a centrifugation-based method.

Results and caveats for the whole study, not just this receptor: Compared with healthy controls, CVID subjects showed increased TCRbeta clonality (t-test p = 0.018), a feature most characteristic of about a third of subjects. Correlations of repertoire features with clinical complications were constrained by heterogeneity among patients within the CVID cohort. Even though DNA input was the same, control samples had an average of about 90,000 unique sequences each, compared with approximately 30,000 in CVID samples. CVID subjects shared fewer TCRbeta clones with each other than healthy controls did (p < 0.0001). CVID TCRbeta sequences were reported to have fewer deletions and N-nucleotide insertions and to lack highly modified clones with 13 or more V deletions. According to the authors, figuring out what caused the increased clonality in CVID would require sequencing the repertoires of T cell subpopulations.

The sample comprised peripheral blood mononuclear cells. The sequence is built from TRBV2 and TRBJ1-6; the D gene is perhaps TRBD1, on 5 matching bases. This clonotype was sampled from a person between 18 and 69 years old in good health. Partial CDR3 DNA: TGTGCCAGCATGAGGGGATTCGGGGGTTCACCC. Its protein is CASMRGFGGSP. The full CDR3 reads CASMRGFGGSPLHF.